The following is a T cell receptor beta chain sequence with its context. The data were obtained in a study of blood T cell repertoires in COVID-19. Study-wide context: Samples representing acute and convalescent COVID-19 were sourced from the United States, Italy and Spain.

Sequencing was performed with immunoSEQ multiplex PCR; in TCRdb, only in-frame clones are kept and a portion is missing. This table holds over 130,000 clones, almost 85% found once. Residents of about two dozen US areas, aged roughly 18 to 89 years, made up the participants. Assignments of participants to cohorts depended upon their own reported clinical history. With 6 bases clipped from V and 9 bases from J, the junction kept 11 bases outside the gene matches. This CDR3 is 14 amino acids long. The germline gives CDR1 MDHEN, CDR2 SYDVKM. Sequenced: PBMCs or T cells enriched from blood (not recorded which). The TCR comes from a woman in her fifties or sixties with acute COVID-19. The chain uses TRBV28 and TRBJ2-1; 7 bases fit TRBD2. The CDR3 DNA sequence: TGTGCCAGCAGATACGGGACTACAACCCGTGAGCAGTTCTTC. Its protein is CASRYGTTTREQFF.